The TCR beta chain under discussion was sequenced for a study of blood T cell repertoires in COVID-19. Study as a whole: Nucleic acid was either cDNA or gDNA, and it came from T cells, B-cell-depleted T cells, or PBMCs.

In the authors' methods: By means of reference gene primer amplification, nucleated cell counts were estimated. This table comes from immunoSEQ multiplex PCR, and its TCRdb copy is limited to in-frame clones, with some not included. That table furnishes V, J and clone size, whereas the DNA furnished D and trimming. The sample holds tens of thousands of clones; approximately 90% are singletons and the top ten take 7% to 9%. The CDR3 is made up of 15 amino acids. Germline V CDR1 and CDR2: SGHRS, YFSETQ. The V end was cut by 0 bases, the J end by 5 bases, with 14 bases between. The source is a woman aged 55-70 years with active COVID-19. Sequenced sample: peripheral blood. The chain uses TRBV5-1 and TRBJ2-5; tentative D call: TRBD2 (6 bases). The CDR3 is CASSLEGGVWETQYF. CDR3 DNA sequence: TGCGCCAGCAGCTTGGAGGGCGGGGTGTGGGAGACCCAGTACTTC.